The 8 T cell receptor beta chains in this list originate from one sample, sequenced in a study of shared clonotypes between healthy human individuals (dated by TCRdb to the early 2020s). Library prep was done by the immunoSEQ multiplex PCR assay. The table comes from immuneACCESS by way of TCRdb, which keeps in-frame sequences with V and J called. Part of the clones is missing from these tables; in studies checked, under half for an unresolved V gene and the rest for unknown reasons. This sample comprises 2.3 million or so clones, 93% of them detected only once. Approximately 0.4% of the sample is taken by the ten largest. The material sequenced was naive CD4+ T cells from PBMCs. The sample's cell subset or site, from its label and the paper: CD45RA+ positively selected. The source is a man aged 18 to 30 in good health. Some clones in this sample may be carry-over from other donors' samples.

In this sample, this clone turned up once. The rearrangement links TRBV5-1 to TRBJ1-2, with 9 bases fitting TRBD1. In germline, CDR1 is SGHRS, CDR2 YFSETQ. The CDR3 is 16 amino acids. V shed 4 bases, J shed 6 bases, and the junction held 13 bases outside the gene matches. The CDR3 nucleotides read TGCGCCAGCAGCACAAATCCGGGACAGGGACTTAATGGCTACACCTTC. Encoded protein: CASSTNPGQGLNGYTF. The entire variable domain, with the rest obtained from reference TRBV5-1 and TRBJ1-2, is as follows: KAGVTQTPRYLIKTRGQQVTLSCSPISGHRSVSWYQQTPGQGLQFLFEYFSETQRNKGNFPGRFSGRQFSNSRSEMNVSTLELGDSALYLCASSTNPGQGLNGYTFGSGTRLTVV.

The genes are TRBV5-1 and TRBJ2-1, with TRBD1 matching over 9 bases. The CDR3 spans 16 residues. Germline V gives CDR1 SGHRS, CDR2 YFSETQ. Trimming took 3 bases from V and 3 from J; bases not matched to a gene: 7. In DNA form, the CDR3 reads TGCGCCAGCAGCTCCACGGGACAGGGACTCTACAATGAGCAGTTCTTC. It specifies CASSSTGQGLYNEQFF.

The rearrangement joins TRBV30 to TRBJ1-2; the match to TRBD1 covers 9 bases. The V gene's germline CDR1 is GTSNPN and CDR2 SVGIG (reference sequence). The CDR3 sequence is 13 residues long. J gave up 7 bases and V 3 bases, and 6 bases lay outside the gene matches. The CDR3, as DNA: TGTGCCTGGAGGGGGGGACAGGGAAGTGGCTACACCTTC. It codes for CAWRGGQGSGYTF.

This chain joins TRBV5-4 and TRBJ1-5; D is unclear. V lost 0 bases, J lost 7 bases, and 8 bases lay in between. The germline CDR1 and CDR2 sequences are SGHNT and YYREEE (reference sequence). The CDR3 has 13 amino acids. The CDR3 loop reads CASSLDREQPQHF. Here the CDR3 DNA reads TGTGCCAGCAGCTTGGACAGAGAACAGCCCCAGCATTTT.

V and J are TRBV6-4 and TRBJ1-1, with D maybe TRBD1 (5 bases). This CDR3 has 17 residues. With 10 bases removed from V and 3 bases from J, the gap between germline ends came to 27 bases. CDR1 is MRHNA, CDR2 SNTAGT, per germline. CDR3 DNA: TGTGCCATCCATTGGACACCTAAAGGGAGAGCATACACTGAAGCTTTCTTT. Amino acid sequence: CAIHWTPKGRAYTEAFF.

The sample holds one count of this clone. The chain employs TRBV11-1 and TRBJ2-7; D possibly matches TRBD1 or TRBD2 (5 bases each). Germline V CDR1 and CDR2: SGHAT, FQDESV (reference sequence). The V and J ends lost 3 bases and 5 bases respectively, with 11 bases between them. The CDR3 sequence is 13 residues long. The CDR3 DNA reads TGTGCCAGCAGCTTGGGTAGGGGAGACGAGCAGTACTTC. Translated: CASSLGRGDEQYF.

Turning to this clone: Distinct nucleotide sequences in the sample also encode this CDR3. This chain connects TRBV11-3 to TRBJ2-1; possibly TRBD2 for D (6 bases). Germline CDR1 is SGHNT and CDR2 is YENEEA. This CDR3 contains 15 residues. The germline V and J ends were trimmed by 1 base and 2 bases, with 9 bases remaining between them. DNA of the CDR3: TGTGCCAGCAGCTTAGGGGGGGTCACCTACAATGAGCAGTTCTTC. The encoded protein is CASSLGGVTYNEQFF.

CDR3 region: CASSPSGLNYGYTF. The CDR3, as DNA: TGTGCCAGCTCACCCTCCGGTCTGAACTATGGCTACACCTTC. This chain connects TRBV18 to TRBJ1-2; D is unclear. The ends were cut back, 3 bases at V and 2 bases at J, with 10 bases in the middle. CDR3 length equals 14 residues. Germline V gives CDR1 KGHSH, CDR2 LQKENI.